Each of the 16 T cell receptor beta chains below was sequenced from the same sample in a study of CD4+ T cells in melanoma. Sequencing used immunoSEQ multiplex PCR; TCRdb keeps in-frame clones, though not all of them. The table has over 100,000 clones, about 92% seen once. The sequenced sample consisted of peripheral blood. The receptors shown here come from a human donor with melanoma.

The rearrangement uses TRBV29-1 and TRBJ2-3; no clear D. The CDR3 loop spans 11 amino acids. V was shortened by 4 bases and J by 4 bases, with 6 bases between the two germline ends. Germline V gives CDR1 SQVTM, CDR2 ANQGSEA. CDR3 sequence: CSVAKADTQYF. DNA of the CDR3: TGCAGCGTTGCGAAAGCAGATACGCAGTATTTT.

The genes are TRBV5-1 and TRBJ2-6; 10 bases align to TRBD1. Germline V gene lookup returns CDR1 SGHRS and CDR2 YFSETQ. CDR3 length: 17 amino acids. Trimming at V came to 0 bases and at J to 2 bases, leaving 2 bases not matched to a gene. CDR3 bases: TGCGCCAGCAGCTTGGGGGACAGGGGAGCTGGGGCCAACGTCCTGACTTTC. Translating gives CASSLGDRGAGANVLTF.

The chain has TRBV5-1 and TRBJ2-3, with D unclear. Trimming removed 4 bases from V and 6 bases from J, with 9 bases in between. CDR3 length: 12 amino acids. The germline CDR1 and CDR2 sequences are SGHRS and YFSETQ. CDR3 protein: CASSQPADTQYF. As DNA, the CDR3 is TGCGCCAGCAGCCAACCGGCGGATACGCAGTATTTT.

The CDR3: CASSVSETGGNYGYTF. Written as DNA, the CDR3 is TGTGCCAGCAGCGTATCGGAGACAGGGGGCAACTATGGCTACACCTTC. This chain joins TRBV9 and TRBJ1-2, with 10 bases aligning to TRBD1. Germline V gene data show CDR1 as SGDLS and CDR2 as YYNGEE. The CDR3 loop spans 16 amino acids. The trim removed 1 base at V and 2 bases at J, leaving 5 bases unmatched.

The chain employs TRBV7-9 and TRBJ2-7; no clear D gene. The CDR3 consists of 10 residues. V shed 5 bases and J shed 3 bases, with 2 bases lying between them. Germline values: CDR1 SEHNR, CDR2 FQNEAQ (reference sequence). The CDR3 bases are TGTGCCAGCAGCGTCTACGAGCAGTACTTC. Protein product: CASSVYEQYF.

The rearrangement links TRBV4-3 to TRBJ2-2; D is unclear. V gave up 4 bases and J gave up 6 bases, with 15 bases separating them. This CDR3 spans 15 amino acids. The germline CDR1 and CDR2 sequences are LGHNA and YSLEER. CDR3 in amino acids: CASSPRVYQPGELFF. The DNA for the CDR3 is TGCGCCAGCAGCCCAAGGGTCTATCAGCCCGGGGAGCTGTTTTTT.

The chain is built from TRBV29-1 and TRBJ2-7; D is ambiguous. The germline V gene has CDR1 SQVTM and CDR2 ANQGSEA. CDR3 size: 14 residues. The V end was cut by 4 bases, the J end by 0 bases, with 13 bases between. CDR3 DNA sequence: TGCAGCGTTGCGACCGTTCTGGGCTCCTACGAGCAGTACTTC. Encoded protein: CSVATVLGSYEQYF.

The V and J genes are TRBV6-5 and TRBJ2-1; the match to TRBD2 covers 8 bases. V was clipped by 6 bases and J by 8 bases; unmatched bases: 12. The CDR3 covers 15 residues. Germline assignment: CDR1 MNHEY and CDR2 SVGAGI. The CDR3 spells CASSHTRTSFDEQFF. In DNA, the CDR3 is TGTGCCAGCAGCCACACCCGGACTAGCTTCGATGAGCAGTTCTTC.

This chain uses TRBV5-8 with TRBJ2-7; D is unresolved. V was shortened by 6 bases and J by 3 bases, with 7 bases between the two germline ends. CDR3 size: 11 residues. CDR1 SGHTS and CDR2 YDEGEE come from the germline V gene. CDR3 amino acids: CASTASYEQYF. The CDR3 nucleotides read TGTGCCAGCACCGCGAGCTACGAGCAGTACTTC.

The chain is built from TRBV19 and TRBJ1-2; 7 nucleotides match TRBD1. The germline CDR1 and CDR2 sequences are LNHDA and SQIVND (reference sequence). The CDR3 runs to 16 residues. Trimming cost V 0 bases and J 6 bases; bases outside gene matches: 10. The CDR3: CASSIDPTGWIDGYTF. CDR3 sequence (DNA): TGTGCCAGTAGTATAGACCCGACAGGGTGGATCGATGGCTACACCTTC.

The chain uses TRBV7-3 and TRBJ2-2; D remains ambiguous. Germline CDR1 reads SGHTA; CDR2 reads FQGTGA. The germline V and J ends were trimmed by 5 bases and 3 bases, with 7 bases remaining between them. This CDR3 is built from 13 residues. CDR3 sequence reads: CASSGIHTGELFF. The CDR3 coding sequence is TGTGCCAGCAGCGGCATTCACACCGGGGAGCTGTTTTTT.

The chain couples TRBV29-1 to TRBJ1-3, with D perhaps TRBD1 (5 bases). This CDR3 has 13 residues. V was clipped by 6 bases and J by 4 bases, with 13 bases between them. In germline, CDR1 is SQVTM, CDR2 ANQGSEA. CDR3 DNA: TGCAGCGTCGCCGGGACGGCAGGAAACACCATATATTTT. Amino acids: CSVAGTAGNTIYF.

V usage is TRBV2 and J usage is TRBJ2-2; 7 bases are a match to TRBD1. From germline, CDR1 is SNHLY and CDR2 FYNNEI. V shed 4 bases and J 6 bases; nucleotides not matched to a gene: 5. This CDR3 is built from 14 residues. The CDR3 here is CASSVLQGAGELFF. In nucleotides, the CDR3 is TGTGCCAGCAGTGTACTGCAGGGGGCCGGGGAGCTGTTTTTT.

This clone was observed a single time. The V and J genes are TRBV4-1 and TRBJ2-1, with D uncertain. CDR3 length: 13 amino acids. CDR1 MGHRA and CDR2 YSYEKL come from the germline V gene. Between the trimmed V and J ends, which lost 4 bases and 7 bases, there was a span of 11 bases. Here the CDR3 reads CASSRFRTNEQFF. The DNA for the CDR3 is TGCGCCAGCAGCCGCTTTAGGACGAATGAGCAGTTCTTC.

The rearrangement links TRBV7-2 to TRBJ1-5, with no clear D. The CDR3 is 14 amino acids. V lost 5 bases and J 2 bases, leaving 10 bases between the germline ends. Germline assignment: CDR1 SGHTA and CDR2 FQGNSA. In DNA, the CDR3 is TGTGCCAGCAGCCCTGCCGGGGGCAATCAGCCCCAGCATTTT. Its protein is CASSPAGGNQPQHF.

The CDR3: CASSLFGTGVYEQYF. Here the CDR3 DNA reads TGTGCCAGCAGCTTGTTCGGGACAGGGGTCTACGAGCAGTACTTC. The rearrangement joins TRBV7-2 to TRBJ2-7; 10 bases align to TRBD1. Germline V CDR1 and CDR2: SGHTA, FQGNSA. Losses at the gene ends were 3 bases for V and 3 bases for J; bases not matched to a gene: 5. The CDR3 is made up of 15 amino acids.